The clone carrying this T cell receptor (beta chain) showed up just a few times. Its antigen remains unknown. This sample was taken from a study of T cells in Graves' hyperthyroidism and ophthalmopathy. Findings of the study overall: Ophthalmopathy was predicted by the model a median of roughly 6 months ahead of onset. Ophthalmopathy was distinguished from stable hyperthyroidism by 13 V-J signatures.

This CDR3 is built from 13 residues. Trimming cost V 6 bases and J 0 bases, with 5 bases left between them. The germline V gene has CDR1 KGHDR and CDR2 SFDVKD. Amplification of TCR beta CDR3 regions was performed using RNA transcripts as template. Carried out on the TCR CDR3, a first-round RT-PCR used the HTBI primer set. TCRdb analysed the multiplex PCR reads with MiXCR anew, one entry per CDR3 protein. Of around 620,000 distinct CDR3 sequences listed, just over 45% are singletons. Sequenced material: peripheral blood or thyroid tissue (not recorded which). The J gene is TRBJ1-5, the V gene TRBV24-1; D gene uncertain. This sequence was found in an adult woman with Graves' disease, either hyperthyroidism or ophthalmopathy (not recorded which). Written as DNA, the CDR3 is TGTGCCACCAGTCCGCATAGCAATCAGCCCCAGCATTTT. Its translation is CATSPHSNQPQHF.